This T cell receptor (beta chain) was captured in a study of T cell responses to AZD1222 COVID-19 vaccine. In its sample, this clone was seen once. Its target is unknown. TCRdb's copy holds only in-frame clones and misses some; the assay was immunoSEQ multiplex PCR. The data contain about 96,000 clones, around 89% of them singletons. This CDR3 has 14 residues. Deletions cut 5 bases from V and 1 base from J, with 8 bases between. The germline V gene has CDR1 KGHSH and CDR2 LQKENI. Study outcomes and limitations: The study found Spike-specific TCR breadth and depth rose after two AZD1222 doses. Seropositivity was recorded at baseline in only 6 or 7 AZD1222 recipients. Vaccine-associated CD4 TCRs spanned spike, dominant at 160-218 and 743-854.

The clonotype originates from an adult in good health. The source was peripheral blood, collected on day 0 of AZD1222 vaccination. This rearrangement joins TRBV18 to TRBJ2-2; no clear D gene. CDR3 DNA: TGTGCCAGCTCAACCCAGAGGAACACCGGGGAGCTGTTTTTT. It yields the protein CASSTQRNTGELFF.